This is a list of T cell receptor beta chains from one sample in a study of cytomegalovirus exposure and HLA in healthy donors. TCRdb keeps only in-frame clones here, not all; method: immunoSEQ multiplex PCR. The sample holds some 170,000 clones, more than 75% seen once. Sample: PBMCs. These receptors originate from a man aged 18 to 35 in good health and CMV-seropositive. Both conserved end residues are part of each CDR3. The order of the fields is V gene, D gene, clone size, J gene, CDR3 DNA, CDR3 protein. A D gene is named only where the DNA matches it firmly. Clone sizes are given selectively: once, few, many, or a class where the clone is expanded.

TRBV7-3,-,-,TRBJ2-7,TGTGCCAGCAGCTTAAATAGCAGGGCCGAGCAGTACTTC,CASSLNSRAEQYF
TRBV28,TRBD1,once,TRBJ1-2,TGTGCCAGCAGTTTAACCGGGACAGGATACATCTATGGCTACACCTTC,CASSLTGTGYIYGYTF
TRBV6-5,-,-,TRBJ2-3,TGTGCCAGCAGAAGGAGGGAGCGCACAGATACGCAGTATTTT,CASRRRERTDTQYF
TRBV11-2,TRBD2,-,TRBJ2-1,TGTGCCAGCAGCTTACATCCCAGCGGGAGTAGTGAGCAGTTCTTC,CASSLHPSGSSEQFF
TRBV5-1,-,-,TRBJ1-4,TGCGCCAGCAGCTTGGCGGGCAGGGCCAATGAAAAACTGTTTTTT,CASSLAGRANEKLFF
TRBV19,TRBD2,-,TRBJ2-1,TGTGCCAGTTCGGGACTAGCGGCCTCCTACAATGAGCAGTTCTTC,CASSGLAASYNEQFF
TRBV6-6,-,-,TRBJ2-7,TGTGCCAGCAGTTACGAGGGCAGCTCCTACGAGCAGTACTTC,CASSYEGSSYEQYF
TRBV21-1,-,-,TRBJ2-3,TGTGCCAGCAGCAAACGGGCTAGCGGGGGCCCGACCTTCCGAACAGATACGCAGTATTTT,CASSKRASGGPTFRTDTQYF
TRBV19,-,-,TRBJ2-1,TGTGCCAGTAGTCCTAGGGGGGGAGAGGGCTTTTACAATGAGCAGTTCTTC,CASSPRGGEGFYNEQFF
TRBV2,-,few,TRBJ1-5,TGTGCCAGCAGTGCGGACAACCAGCCCCAGCATTTT,CASSADNQPQHF
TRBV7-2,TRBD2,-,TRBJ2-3,TGTGCCAGCAGCCCACTAGCGGGGTCCACAGATACGCAGTATTTT,CASSPLAGSTDTQYF
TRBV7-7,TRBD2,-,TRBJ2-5,TGTGCTAGCGTTCGGACTAGCGGTGCGCAAGAGACCCAGTACTTC,CASVRTSGAQETQYF
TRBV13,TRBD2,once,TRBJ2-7,TGTGCCAGCAGCTTAGGCCCCGGGGGGACGAGGCCCTACGAGCAGTACTTC,CASSLGPGGTRPYEQYF
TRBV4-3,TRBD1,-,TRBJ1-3,TGCGCCAGCAGCCAAGGTTCGAGGGGGCAATACTCTGGAAACACCATATATTTT,CASSQGSRGQYSGNTIYF
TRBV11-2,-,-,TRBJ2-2,TGTGCCAGCAGCTCCAGCAGGGCCGGGGAGCTGTTTTTT,CASSSSRAGELFF
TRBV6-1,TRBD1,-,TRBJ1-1,TGTGCCAGCACTTGGGACAGGGGTCGAGCTGAAGCTTTCTTT,CASTWDRGRAEAFF
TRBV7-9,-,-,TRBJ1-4,TGTGCCAGTAATCCAGCCTCGGGTGCAACTAATGAAAAACTGTTTTTT,CASNPASGATNEKLFF
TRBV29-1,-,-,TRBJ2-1,TGCAGCGTTGGATGGGGGACATGGGATCAGTTCTTC,CSVGWGTWDQFF
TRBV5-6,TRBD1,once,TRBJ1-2,TGTGCCAGCAGGTTTGGACAGGGGGCGTCGGGCTACACCTTC,CASRFGQGASGYTF
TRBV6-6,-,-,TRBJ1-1,TGTGCCAGCAGTTACGCAGGCATGAACACTGAAGCTTTCTTT,CASSYAGMNTEAFF
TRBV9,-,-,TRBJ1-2,TGTGCCAGCAGCCCCCGGACAGAGAGTTATGGCTACACCTTC,CASSPRTESYGYTF
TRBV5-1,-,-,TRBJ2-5,TGCGCCAGCATGGGTCCCCAGGGGGAGACCCAGTACTTC,CASMGPQGETQYF
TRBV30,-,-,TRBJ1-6,TGTGCCTGGAAACTCCAGGGAAGACGGGATTCACCCCTCCACTTT,CAWKLQGRRDSPLHF
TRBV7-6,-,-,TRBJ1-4,TGTGCCAGCAGCACGCCTTTAGTATCGGGTGAAAAACTGTTTTTT,CASSTPLVSGEKLFF
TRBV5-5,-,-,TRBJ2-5,TGTGCCAGCAGCTTGTTGGGGGCTAGTCAAGAGACCCAGTACTTC,CASSLLGASQETQYF
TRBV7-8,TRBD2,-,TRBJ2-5,TGTGCCAGCAGCTTAGAGTCCACGGGGGAGGGGACCCAGTACTTC,CASSLESTGEGTQYF
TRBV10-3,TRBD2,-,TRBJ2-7,TGTGCCACCGAGGCGGGACTAGCTTCCTACGAGCAGTACTTC,CATEAGLASYEQYF
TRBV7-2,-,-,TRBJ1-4,TGTGCCAGCAGCCTTAGACAGGAGAGTGAAAAACTGTTTTTT,CASSLRQESEKLFF
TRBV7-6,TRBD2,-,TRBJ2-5,TGTGCCAGCAGCTTAGGAGGGACTAGCGGGGGACAGACCCAGTACTTC,CASSLGGTSGGQTQYF
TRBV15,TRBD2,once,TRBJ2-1,TGTGCCACCAGCAGAGATAGGGGACTAGCCCATGAGCAGTTCTTC,CATSRDRGLAHEQFF
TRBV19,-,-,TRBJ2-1,TGTGCCAGTAGTATATGGCCCCCTAGGGGGGGGCTGAATGAGCAGTTCTTC,CASSIWPPRGGLNEQFF
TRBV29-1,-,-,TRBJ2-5,TGCAGCGTTGGGAACAGGGTAAACCCCACCCAGTACTTC,CSVGNRVNPTQYF
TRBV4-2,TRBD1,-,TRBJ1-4,TGTGCCAGCAGCCAAGGTGTGGGACAGAGTAATGAAAAACTGTTTTTT,CASSQGVGQSNEKLFF
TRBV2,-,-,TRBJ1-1,TGTGCCAGCAGATGGACAGAGAACACTGAAGCTTTCTTT,CASRWTENTEAFF
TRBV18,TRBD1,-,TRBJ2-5,TGTGCCAGCTCACTCACACAGGGGCAAGAGACCCAGTACTTC,CASSLTQGQETQYF
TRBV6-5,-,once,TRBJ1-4,TGTGCCAGCAGCCCCCGGACAAGTGAAAAACTGTTTTTT,CASSPRTSEKLFF
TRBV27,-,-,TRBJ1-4,TGTGCCAGCCGAAACCCCGGGACTACGCTGGGAAAACTGTTTTTT,CASRNPGTTLGKLFF
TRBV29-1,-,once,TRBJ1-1,TGCAGCGTAGCCCCACAGATTTTCCCGAACACTGAAGCTTTCTTT,CSVAPQIFPNTEAFF
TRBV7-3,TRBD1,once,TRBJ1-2,TGTGCCAGCAGCTTAGATGGGACAGGGAACTATGGCTACACCTTC,CASSLDGTGNYGYTF
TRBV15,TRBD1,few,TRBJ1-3,TGTGCCACCAGCAGGCCACAGGGGACTGGAAACACCATATATTTT,CATSRPQGTGNTIYF
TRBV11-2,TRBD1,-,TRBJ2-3,TGTGCCAGCAGCTTAGAGCCAGGGGGCCGCACAGATACGCAGTATTTT,CASSLEPGGRTDTQYF
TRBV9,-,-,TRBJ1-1,TGTGCCAGCAGCCCGGGGGACGGCGGAAACACTGAAGCTTTCTTT,CASSPGDGGNTEAFF
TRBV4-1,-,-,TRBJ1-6,TGCGCCAGCAGCCAAGAGTTTGGACATCGTGGAACACCCCTCCACTTT,CASSQEFGHRGTPLHF
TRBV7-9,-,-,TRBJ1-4,TGTGCCAGCAGCTTAAGGGGGAGAAAACTGTTTTTT,CASSLRGRKLFF
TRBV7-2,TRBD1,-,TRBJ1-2,TGTGCCAGCAGCTTAACAGGGACAGGGGTCTCTGGCTACACCTTC,CASSLTGTGVSGYTF
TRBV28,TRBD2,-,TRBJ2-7,TGTGCCAGCACCAGGGGACTAGTAGGGTACGAGCAGTACTTC,CASTRGLVGYEQYF
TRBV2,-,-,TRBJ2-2,TGTGCCAAAAAGAGACAGTCGAACACCGGGGAGCTGTTTTTT,CAKKRQSNTGELFF
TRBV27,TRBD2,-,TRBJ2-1,TGTGCCAGCAGAATCGGGACTAACAATGAGCAGTTCTTC,CASRIGTNNEQFF
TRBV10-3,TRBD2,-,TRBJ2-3,TGTGCCATCAGTGGTGTGCGAGCGGGGGGCACAGATACGCAGTATTTT,CAISGVRAGGTDTQYF
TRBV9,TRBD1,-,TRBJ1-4,TGTGCCAGCAGCCCGACAGGGGGTCATGAAAAACTGTTTTTT,CASSPTGGHEKLFF
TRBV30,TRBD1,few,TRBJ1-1,TGTGCCTGGAGTCACAGGGGATGGGACACTGAAGCTTTCTTT,CAWSHRGWDTEAFF
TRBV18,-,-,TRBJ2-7,TGTGCCAGCGGCCGCGACCGGGGGGCCGAGCAGTACTTC,CASGRDRGAEQYF
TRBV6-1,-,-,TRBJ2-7,TGTGCCATCCTCTCCTCCTACGAGCAGTACTTC,CAILSSYEQYF
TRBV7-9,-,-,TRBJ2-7,TGTGCCAGCAGCTCGATGACAGGCCGGTACGAGCAGTACTTC,CASSSMTGRYEQYF
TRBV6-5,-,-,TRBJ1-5,TGTGCCAGCAGTTTGGCCGGGAGGTACAATCAGCCCCAGCATTTT,CASSLAGRYNQPQHF